The source of this T cell receptor beta chain is a study of vaccination effects on CD4 cells after COVID-19 (dated by TCRdb to the early 2020s). About the investigation overall: Each participant got two doses of an mRNA SARS-CoV-2 vaccine, either BNT162b2 or mRNA-1273. Cultures from other donors in the study were sequenced using the Oncomine TCR Beta short-read assay on an Illumina iSeq 100. The study compared SARS-CoV-2 spike-specific CD4+ TCR repertoires before and after mRNA vaccination in COVID-19 convalescent patients and infection-naive vaccine recipients. A total of 10 COVID-19 convalescent patients and a handful of SARS-CoV-2-naive healthy vaccine recipients were included in the full study. What the work shows at the level of the full study, not this receptor alone: The study was limited by a small number of convalescent patients and lacked early post-infection timepoints. At late post-vaccination timepoints, both infection-induced and vaccine-induced clones showed marked clonal contraction, consistent with waning T cell responses. Among healthy vaccine recipients, nearly all vaccine-induced clones were SARS-CoV-2 mono-reactive, and just 1 of 255 was cross-reactive with common cold coronaviruses.

The library was obtained by the immunoSEQ multiplex PCR assay. DNA from the cultured and isolated CD4+ T cells underwent TCR beta CDR3 sequencing. On the authors' methods: Non-productive TCR sequences were removed, reads were trimmed to the CDR3 region, and CDR3s of at least 7 amino acids were retained. Antigen-specific clonotypes were identified with the MANAFEST web app by comparing expansion in peptide wells against reference cultures. To be called positive, a clone needed expansion at FDR<0.05 compared with the reference and with all other wells, an odds ratio greater than 5, and a frequency greater than 0.1% in two replicate wells. A clonotype was called cross-reactive if it was significantly expanded both in SARS-CoV-2 spike wells and in at least one common cold coronavirus spike condition. CDR3 similarity was assessed by Levenshtein distance with the stringdist R package, and unrooted trees were built with ape in R 3.6.1. In TCRdb, the immuneACCESS table is reduced to in-frame sequences with V and J assigned. These tables do not hold every clone; where another copy was compared, an unresolved V gene accounts for under half, and the others remain unexplained. The V and J calls and clone size are taken from that table; D and trimming were inferred from the DNA. This sample lists over 55,000 clones; roughly 75% were detected once. The top ten clones comprise less than 4% of the sample.

In the ViraFEST assay, PBMC were stimulated with viral peptide pools, and TCR sequencing was then used to find antigen-specific CD4+ T cell clonotypes based on their expansion. After about 10 days of culture, CD4+ T cells were isolated with the EasySep CD4+ T cell isolation kit. The absence of prior SARS-CoV-2 infection in healthy vaccine recipients was confirmed by negative nucleocapsid antibodies before and after vaccination. About 2.1 million PBMC per well were cultured in IMDM with roughly 5% human AB serum, 9 to 10 IU/ml IL-2 and gentamicin, plus 10 ug/ml peptides. On days 3 and 7, half of the culture medium was replaced with fresh IL-2-containing medium. Unless otherwise noted, each peptide stimulation condition was cultured in triplicate wells. Using Ficoll-Paque Plus gradient centrifugation, PBMC were separated from whole blood and then either used fresh or cryopreserved at -140C. The overlapping peptide pools covered the spike proteins of SARS-CoV-2 as well as those of the common cold coronaviruses HCoV-NL63, HCoV-OC43 and HCoV-229E. The QIAamp micro DNA kit was used to extract genomic DNA from the cultured CD4+ T cells.

The germline V gene encodes CDR1 SQVTM and CDR2 ANQGSEA. Counted from cysteine to phenylalanine, this CDR3 has 15 amino acids. The only DNA kept is the CDR3, 45 bases in frame from the first base. V and J lose 5 bases and 2 bases, and a span of 16 bases separates them. In regard to this clone: Its cognate antigen has yet to be identified. The record has no base qualities; no much larger clone is one base away.

This sequence uses TRBV29-1 and TRBJ1-5; no D gene call is confident. This clonotype originated in a human donor who received a COVID-19 vaccine. Sequenced here: CD4+ T cells from PBMCs cultured with HCoV-OC43 spike peptides, sampled before COVID-19 vaccination. The cell subset or site label on this specimen signifies: HCoV-OC43 spike overlapping peptide pool stimulation. For the CDR3, the sequence is CSVSDGLLGNQPQHF. At the DNA level, the sequence is TGCAGCGTTTCGGACGGACTTCTAGGCAATCAGCCCCAGCATTTT.